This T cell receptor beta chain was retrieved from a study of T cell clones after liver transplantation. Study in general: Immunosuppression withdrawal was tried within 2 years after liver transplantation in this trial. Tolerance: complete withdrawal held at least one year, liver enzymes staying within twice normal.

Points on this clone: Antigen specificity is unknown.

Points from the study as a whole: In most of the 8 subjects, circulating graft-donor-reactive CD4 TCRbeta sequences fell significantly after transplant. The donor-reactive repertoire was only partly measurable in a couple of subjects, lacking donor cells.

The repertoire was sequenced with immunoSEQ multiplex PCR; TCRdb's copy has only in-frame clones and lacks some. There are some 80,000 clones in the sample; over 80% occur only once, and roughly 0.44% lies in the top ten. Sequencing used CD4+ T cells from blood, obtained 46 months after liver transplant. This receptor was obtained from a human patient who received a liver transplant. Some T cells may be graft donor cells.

CDR3 sequence: CASSPTIPGQHNQPQHF. In DNA form, the CDR3 reads TGTGCCAGCAGTCCAACAATCCCGGGACAGCACAATCAGCCCCAGCATTTT. The chain is built from TRBV28 and TRBJ1-5, with 7 bases identical to TRBD1. Germline CDR1 and CDR2: MDHEN and SYDVKM. Trimming took 5 bases from V and 3 from J; bases not matched to a gene: 13. The CDR3 is made up of 17 amino acids.